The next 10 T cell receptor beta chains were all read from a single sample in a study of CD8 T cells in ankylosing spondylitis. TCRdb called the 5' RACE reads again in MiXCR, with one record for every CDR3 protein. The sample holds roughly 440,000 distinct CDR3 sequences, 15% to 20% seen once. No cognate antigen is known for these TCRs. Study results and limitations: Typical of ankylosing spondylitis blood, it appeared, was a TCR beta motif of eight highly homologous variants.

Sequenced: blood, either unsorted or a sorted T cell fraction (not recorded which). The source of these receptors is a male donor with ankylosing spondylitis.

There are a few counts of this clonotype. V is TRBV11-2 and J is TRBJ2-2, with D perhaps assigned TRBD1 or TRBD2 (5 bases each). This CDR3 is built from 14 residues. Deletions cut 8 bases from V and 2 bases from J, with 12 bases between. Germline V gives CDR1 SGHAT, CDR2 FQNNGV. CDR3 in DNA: TGTGCCAGCGGCTGGGGGAAAAACACCGGGGAGCTGTTTTTT. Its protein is CASGWGKNTGELFF.

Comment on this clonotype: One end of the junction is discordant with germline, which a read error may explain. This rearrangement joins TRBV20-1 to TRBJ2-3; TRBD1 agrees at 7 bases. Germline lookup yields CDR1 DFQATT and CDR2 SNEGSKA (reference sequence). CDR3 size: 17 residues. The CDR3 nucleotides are TGCTGTGCTGAGAAAGGGGGCGCAGTGCAAGGAGCAGATACGCAGTATTTT. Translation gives CCAEKGGAVQGADTQYF.

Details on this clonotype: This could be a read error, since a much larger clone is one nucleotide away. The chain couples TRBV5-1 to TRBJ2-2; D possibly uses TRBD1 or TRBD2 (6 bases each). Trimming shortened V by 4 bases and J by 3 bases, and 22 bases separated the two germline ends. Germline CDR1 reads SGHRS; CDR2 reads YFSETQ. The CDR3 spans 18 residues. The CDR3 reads CASSEGGSGSADTGELFF. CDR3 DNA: TGCGCCAGCAGCGAGGGGGGATCAGGTTCTGCGGACACCGGGGAGCTGTTTTTT.

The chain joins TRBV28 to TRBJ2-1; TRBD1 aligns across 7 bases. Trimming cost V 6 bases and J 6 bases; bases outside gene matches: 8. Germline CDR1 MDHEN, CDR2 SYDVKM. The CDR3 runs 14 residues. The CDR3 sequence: CASRADRVGNEQFF. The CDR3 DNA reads TGTGCCAGCAGAGCCGACAGGGTGGGCAATGAGCAGTTCTTC.

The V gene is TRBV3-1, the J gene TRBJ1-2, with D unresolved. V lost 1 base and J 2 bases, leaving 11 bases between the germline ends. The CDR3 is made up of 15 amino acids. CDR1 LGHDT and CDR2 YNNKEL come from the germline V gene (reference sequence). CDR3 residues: CASSQVETGNYGYTF. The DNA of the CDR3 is TGTGCCAGCAGCCAAGTGGAGACGGGGAACTATGGCTACACCTTC.

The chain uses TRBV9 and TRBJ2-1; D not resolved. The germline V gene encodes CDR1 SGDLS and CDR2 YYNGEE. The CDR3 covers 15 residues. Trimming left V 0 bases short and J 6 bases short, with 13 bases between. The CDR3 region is CASSVEYGYSNEQFF. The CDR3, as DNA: TGTGCCAGCAGCGTAGAATATGGGTATAGCAATGAGCAGTTCTTC.

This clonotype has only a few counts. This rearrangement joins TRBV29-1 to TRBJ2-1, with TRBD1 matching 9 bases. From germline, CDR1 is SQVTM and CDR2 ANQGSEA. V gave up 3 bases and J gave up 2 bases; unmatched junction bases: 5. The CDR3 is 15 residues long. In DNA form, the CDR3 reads TGCAGCGTTGAGCATGGGACAGGGCCCTACAATGAGCAGTTCTTC. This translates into CSVEHGTGPYNEQFF.

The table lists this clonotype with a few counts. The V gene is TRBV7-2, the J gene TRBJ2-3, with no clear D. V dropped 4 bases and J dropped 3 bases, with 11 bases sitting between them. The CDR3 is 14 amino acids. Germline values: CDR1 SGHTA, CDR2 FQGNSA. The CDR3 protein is CASSYYRVTDTQYF. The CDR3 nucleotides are TGTGCCAGCAGCTACTACCGGGTGACAGATACGCAGTATTTT. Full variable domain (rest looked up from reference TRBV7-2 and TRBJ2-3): GAGVSQSPSNKVTEKGKDVELRCDPISGHTALYWYRQSLGQGLEFLIYFQGNSAPDKSGLPSDRFSAERTGGSVSTLTIQRTQQEDSAVYLCASSYYRVTDTQYFGPGTRLTVL.

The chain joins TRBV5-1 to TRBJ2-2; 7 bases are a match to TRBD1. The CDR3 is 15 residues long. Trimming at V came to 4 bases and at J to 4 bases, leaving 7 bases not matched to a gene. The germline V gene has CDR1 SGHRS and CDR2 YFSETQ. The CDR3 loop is CASSPEGAGTGELFF. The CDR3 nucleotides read TGCGCCAGCAGCCCAGAGGGGGCAGGCACCGGGGAGCTGTTTTTT.

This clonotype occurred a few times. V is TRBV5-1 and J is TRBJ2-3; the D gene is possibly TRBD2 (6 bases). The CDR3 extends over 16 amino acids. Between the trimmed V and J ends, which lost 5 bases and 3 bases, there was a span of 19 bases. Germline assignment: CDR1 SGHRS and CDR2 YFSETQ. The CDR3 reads CASRKTASGQTDTQYF. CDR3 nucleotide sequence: TGCGCCAGCAGAAAGACTGCCAGCGGGCAAACAGATACGCAGTATTTT.